The T cell receptor beta chain under discussion was sequenced for a study of CXCR3-negative and CXCR3-positive naive CD8 T cells. Across the whole study: The dataset comprises 110 million to 150 million TRB reads in total, with about 1.5 +/- 0.3 million reads per library.

Whole-study findings and limits: It was found that naive subsets had comparable surface CD5, and TCR strength was inferred from TRB CDR3 properties. Hydrophobicity was higher for TRB CDR3s found in CXCR3-positive naive cells than in CXCR3-negative naive cells.

All CD8+ T cell subsets were sorted in triplicate at 250,000 to 300,000 cells each. On this clonotype: Its antigen is still unknown.

UMI-labeled 5' RACE TRB cDNA libraries were prepared from the cells. TCRdb re-called the 5' RACE reads and gives one entry per CDR3 protein, without DNA. Its listing shows tens of thousands of distinct CDR3 sequences. This receptor was identified in a human donor in good health. Some clones in this sample may be carry-over from other donors' samples. Sequenced material: naive CXCR3+ CD8+ T cells from blood. The subset here: CD45RO-CCR7+CD27+CD95- naive CD8+ T cells expressing CXCR3 (TNR3+).

This chain's CDR3 is CASRSGRYNEQFF. The chain joins TRBV28 to TRBJ2-1; TCRdb reports TRBD2, a call that lacks DNA to check it against. Germline V gives CDR1 MDHEN, CDR2 SYDVKM. The CDR3 has 13 amino acids.